The rows below give T cell receptor beta chains drawn from one sample of a study of blood T cell repertoires in COVID-19. Libraries were prepared by immunoSEQ multiplex PCR; TCRdb keeps only in-frame clonotypes and omits some of them. The table lists about 14,000 clones, approximately 83% of them singletons. The sequenced material came from peripheral blood. The receptors stem from a woman between 55 and 75 years old with acute or convalescent COVID-19. Each CDR3 is given with its conserved first and last residue. Clone size is shown for a subset of rows, as once, few, many or a class of expanded clone.

CDR3aa | j_gene | v_gene | abundance
CASSESGAGAKTQYF | TRBJ2-5 | TRBV10-1 | .
CASSGSQGARTEAFF | TRBJ1-1 | TRBV10-1 | .
CASGLAQTSGSTDTQYF | TRBJ2-3 | TRBV12-5 | .
CASSQQIHQGYEQYF | TRBJ2-7 | TRBV4-1 | few
CASSYEAYRGAYEQYF | TRBJ2-7 | TRBV6-6 | .
CASSEEGPYEQYF | TRBJ2-7 | TRBV2 | .
CASSLAGRGTWTYNEQFF | TRBJ2-1 | TRBV5-8 | .
CATSRDTWQSGANVLTF | TRBJ2-6 | TRBV15 | .
CASSLPAGADYGYTF | TRBJ1-2 | TRBV5-1 | .
CASRQSYRGRSAGELFF | TRBJ2-2 | TRBV5-1 | .
CASSQDRPAGGQHTGELFF | TRBJ2-2 | TRBV3-1/TRBV3-2 | .
CASSQDWGDGYTF | TRBJ1-2 | TRBV3-1/TRBV3-2 | .
CASSVLDTQYF | TRBJ2-3 | TRBV2 | .
CASSETGYSYNEQFF | TRBJ2-1 | TRBV5-1 | .
CASSVGQSSYNEQFF | TRBJ2-1 | TRBV9 | .
CASSQSLGVAASLDEQFF | TRBJ2-1 | TRBV14 | .
CASSRGYGWYF | TRBJ2-4 | TRBV28 | .
CASSALGRPGTGELFF | TRBJ2-2 | TRBV7-8 | .
CASSSSIPRLDLTYEQYF | TRBJ2-7 | TRBV7-9 | .
CASSPRQGDNEQFF | TRBJ2-1 | TRBV5-1 | once
CASSPVGADNEQFF | TRBJ2-1 | TRBV9 | once
CAIMTSGGVQYF | TRBJ2-3 | TRBV10-3 | .
CATSRRGGYNEQFF | TRBJ2-1 | TRBV24-1 | once
CASRPRGLEQFF | TRBJ2-1 | TRBV7-7 | few
CASSRGTLTKSRGYTF | TRBJ1-2 | TRBV28 | few
CATRGQGAAGELFF | TRBJ2-2 | TRBV24-1 | .
CASSPSYTGELFF | TRBJ2-2 | TRBV7-2 | .
CATQAGVSYNEQFF | TRBJ2-1 | TRBV11-2 | .
CSVNLAGGPEETQYF | TRBJ2-5 | TRBV29-1 | .
CASSLGANYGYTF | TRBJ1-2 | TRBV5-6 | .
CASSTPGTIQETQYF | TRBJ2-5 | TRBV3-1/TRBV3-2 | .
CASGTGQGAAAFF | TRBJ1-1 | TRBV2 | .
CSARWSYEQYF | TRBJ2-7 | TRBV20-1 | .
CASSSTGGAGYF | TRBJ2-3 | TRBV7-9 | .
CASSQFGGPRVNF | TRBJ2-7 | TRBV27 | .
CASSLGRVAGGSGELFF | TRBJ2-2 | TRBV11-3 | .
CASSLGGGNQETQYF | TRBJ2-5 | TRBV5-4 | .
CASSLDGQGTGNTIYF | TRBJ1-3 | TRBV7-2 | few
CSVEVTGGSEAFF | TRBJ1-1 | TRBV29-1 | .
CASSYSGLAGAEQYF | TRBJ2-7 | TRBV6-5 | .
CASGKTGTPFEQYF | TRBJ2-7 | TRBV27 | .
CASSLGVYGSGANVLTF | TRBJ2-6 | TRBV7-9 | .
CASKRAGTGELFF | TRBJ2-2 | TRBV2 | once
CASSQAGGLGQPQHF | TRBJ1-5 | TRBV4-3 | .
CASRPTGASGNTIYF | TRBJ1-3 | TRBV5-1 | .
CASSLYWTGKDQPQHF | TRBJ1-5 | TRBV7-8 | .
CASSPGGRANTEAFF | TRBJ1-1 | TRBV27 | .
CASSRLQGGGYTF | TRBJ1-2 | TRBV5-6 | .
CASSYLWTSGSYEQYF | TRBJ2-7 | TRBV6-2/TRBV6-3 | .
CASGWRENTDTQYF | TRBJ2-3 | TRBV3-1/TRBV3-2 | few
CASSRGRKGDTEAFF | TRBJ1-1 | TRBV19 | .
CASSGGFNQPQHF | TRBJ1-5 | TRBV9 | .
CASSEGVEQYF | TRBJ2-7 | TRBV2 | .
CASSGGLANYNEQFF | TRBJ2-1 | TRBV9 | .
CATSRDSSYEQYF | TRBJ2-7 | TRBV10-3 | .
CATSDLLRGEAFF | TRBJ1-1 | TRBV24-1 | few
CASSVAPGTPGLNSPLHF | TRBJ1-6 | TRBV9 | .
CASSPRRDPLKEQYF | TRBJ2-7 | TRBV27 | .